One sample yielded the 32 T cell receptor beta chains listed below, sequenced in a study of blood T cell repertoires in COVID-19. Libraries were prepared by immunoSEQ multiplex PCR; TCRdb keeps only in-frame clonotypes and omits some of them. The sample yields roughly 82,000 clones, around 91% seen once. The sample consisted of peripheral blood. The receptor source for this set is a woman aged 45 to 65 in a cohort sampled during active COVID-19.

The chain has TRBV27 and TRBJ2-1; 9 nucleotides match TRBD2. The germline V gene encodes CDR1 MNHEY and CDR2 SMNVEV (reference sequence). With V trimmed by 4 bases and J by 2 bases, 3 bases remained unmatched. The CDR3 sequence is 15 residues long. CDR3 in amino acids: CASSSAGGTYNEQFF. The CDR3 DNA is TGTGCCAGCAGTTCAGCGGGAGGCACCTACAATGAGCAGTTCTTC.

The V call is TRBV5-1, the J call TRBJ2-1; 7 nucleotides align to TRBD2. The CDR3 loop spans 18 amino acids. Germline V gives CDR1 SGHRS, CDR2 YFSETQ. The V and J ends lost 0 bases and 8 bases, in that order; junction bases with no gene match: 17. CDR3 in amino acids: CASSLEALAGQASHEQFF. The CDR3 DNA is TGCGCCAGCAGCTTGGAGGCATTAGCGGGCCAAGCCTCTCATGAGCAGTTCTTC. The full variable domain, its missing parts supplied by reference TRBV5-1 and TRBJ2-1, is KAGVTQTPRYLIKTRGQQVTLSCSPISGHRSVSWYQQTPGQGLQFLFEYFSETQRNKGNFPGRFSGRQFSNSRSEMNVSTLELGDSALYLCASSLEALAGQASHEQFFGPGTRLTVL.

V is TRBV19 and J is TRBJ1-1; TRBD1 aligns across 9 bases. The V segment lost 3 bases and the J segment 4 bases; nucleotides outside the gene matches: 6. Germline CDR1 reads LNHDA; CDR2 reads SQIVND (reference sequence). The CDR3 contains 15 residues. CDR3 region: CASSITQGASTEAFF. As DNA, the CDR3 is TGTGCCAGTAGTATTACACAGGGGGCTAGCACTGAAGCTTTCTTT.

This CDR3 reads CASSPGGLEEKLFF. The CDR3 DNA sequence: TGTGCCAGCAGTCCAGGAGGGTTGGAGGAAAAACTGTTTTTT. This chain links TRBV28 with TRBJ1-4; D is unclear. The germline V and J ends were trimmed by 5 bases and 8 bases, with 15 bases remaining between them. Germline loops: CDR1 MDHEN, CDR2 SYDVKM. The CDR3 length is 14 residues.

This clone was seen more than once but under ten times. The chain has TRBV6-1 and TRBJ1-1; no clear D. The germline V gene has CDR1 MNHNS and CDR2 SASEGT. This CDR3 has 16 amino acids. V was clipped by 2 bases and J by 2 bases, with 15 bases between them. The CDR3 spells CASSEIGADSNTEAFF. CDR3 in DNA: TGTGCCAGCAGTGAAATAGGTGCGGACTCAAACACTGAAGCTTTCTTT.

This chain connects TRBV7-8 to TRBJ1-1; tentatively, D is TRBD1 (5 bases). Germline loops: CDR1 SGHVS, CDR2 FQNEAQ. The CDR3 has 17 amino acids. V was clipped by 0 bases and J by 9 bases, with 23 bases between them. The CDR3 reads CASSLAGAVNHRAQAFF. The CDR3 DNA follows: TGTGCCAGCAGCTTAGCAGGGGCCGTGAACCACCGCGCACAAGCTTTCTTT.

The rearrangement joins TRBV10-2 to TRBJ1-3, with a weak D call TRBD1 (5 bases). Germline loops: CDR1 WSHSY, CDR2 SAAADI. CDR3 length: 17 amino acids. Trimming shortened V by 3 bases and J by 0 bases, and 15 bases separated the two germline ends. The CDR3 coding sequence is TGCGCCAGCAGTGACTTCTTTCAGGGCTTCTCTGGAAACACCATATATTTT. It codes for CASSDFFQGFSGNTIYF.

In its sample, this clone was seen a few times. The chain uses TRBV5-1 and TRBJ2-1; 9 bases fit TRBD2. This CDR3 spans 15 amino acids. J lost 7 bases, V lost 0 bases, and 5 bases had no gene match. Germline values: CDR1 SGHRS, CDR2 YFSETQ. The CDR3 region has the DNA TGCGCCAGCAGCTTGGTGGCTAGCGGGGAGAATGAGCAGTTCTTC. This translates into CASSLVASGENEQFF.

The CDR3 coding sequence is TGCGCCAGCAGCTTAAATCCGACAGGCCTTGATGAAAAACTGTTTTTT. Translating gives CASSLNPTGLDEKLFF. V and J are TRBV5-1 and TRBJ1-4, with D possibly matching TRBD1 (6 bases). CDR1 SGHRS and CDR2 YFSETQ come from the germline V gene. This CDR3 has 16 residues. V was cut by 2 bases and J by 6 bases, with 17 bases left in between.

Here the CDR3 DNA reads TGTGCCAGCAGTTTTCTCGGGACCGGGGAGCTGTTTTTT. Residues: CASSFLGTGELFF. The chain couples TRBV27 to TRBJ2-2; D not certain. The CDR3 contains 13 residues. The ends were cut back, 3 bases at V and 5 bases at J, with 7 bases in the middle. In germline, CDR1 is MNHEY, CDR2 SMNVEV (reference sequence).

The V gene is TRBV6-4, the J gene TRBJ1-1, with unresolved D. CDR3 size: 13 residues. V lost 4 bases, J lost 6 bases, and 12 bases lay in between. Germline V CDR1 and CDR2: MRHNA, SNTAGT. Here the CDR3 DNA reads TGTGCCAGCAGTGCGGAGACTACATCTGAAGCTTTCTTT. Amino acid sequence: CASSAETTSEAFF.

CDR3 coding DNA: TGTGCCAGCAGCGAAGGGGCTAGCGGGCATAGCTCCTACAATGAGCAGTTCTTC. Its protein is CASSEGASGHSSYNEQFF. The chain employs TRBV9 and TRBJ2-1; 8 nucleotides line up with TRBD2. Trimming took 3 bases from V and 0 from J; bases not matched to a gene: 11. CDR1 SGDLS and CDR2 YYNGEE come from the germline V gene. This CDR3 region has 18 residues.

This chain connects TRBV27 to TRBJ1-1; 7 bases align to TRBD1. After removal of 2 bases from V and 5 bases from J, the junction contained 5 bases not matched to a gene. Germline-derived CDR1 and CDR2 are MNHEY and SMNVEV (reference sequence). The length of the CDR3 is 14 residues. This chain's CDR3 is CASSLRDSGTEAFF. The CDR3 region has the DNA TGTGCCAGCAGTTTACGGGACAGTGGAACTGAAGCTTTCTTT.

This chain connects TRBV28 to TRBJ2-1; 11 nucleotides agree with TRBD2. Germline values: CDR1 MDHEN, CDR2 SYDVKM. Trimming cost V 7 bases and J 3 bases; bases outside gene matches: 5. The CDR3 spans 15 residues. The CDR3 DNA follows: TGTGCCAGCACTTTTAGCGGGAGGGGCTACAATGAGCAGTTCTTC. Its protein is CASTFSGRGYNEQFF. The full variable domain, rest sourced from reference TRBV28 and TRBJ2-1, is DVKVTQSSRYLVKRTGEKVFLECVQDMDHENMFWYRQDPGLGLRLIYFSYDVKMKEKGDIPEGYSVSREKKERFSLILESASTNQTSMYLCASTFSGRGYNEQFFGPGTRLTVL.

The chain uses TRBV11-3 and TRBJ2-2, with a tentative D call TRBD1 (6 bases). Trimming pared 6 bases from V and 0 bases from J, leaving 11 bases between. Germline V gives CDR1 SGHNT, CDR2 YENEEA. The CDR3 is made up of 15 amino acids. CDR3 protein: CASSYRASNTGELFF. CDR3 in DNA: TGTGCCAGCAGTTACAGGGCTTCGAACACCGGGGAGCTGTTTTTT.

This chain joins TRBV27 and TRBJ2-1, with TRBD2 matching 9 bases. Germline V gene sequence: CDR1 MNHEY, CDR2 SMNVEV (reference sequence). J lost 7 bases, V lost 5 bases, and 12 bases had no gene match. The CDR3 is 16 amino acids. This CDR3 is CASSPPASGKTNEQFF. CDR3 coding DNA: TGTGCCAGCAGTCCACCCGCTAGCGGGAAAACGAATGAGCAGTTCTTC.

V gene TRBV29-1 combines with J gene TRBJ1-4, with D perhaps matching TRBD1 (5 bases). The CDR3 consists of 13 residues. V shed 8 bases and J shed 6 bases, with 16 bases lying between them. From germline, CDR1 is SQVTM and CDR2 ANQGSEA. As DNA, the CDR3 is TGCAGCACCCTAGGGGTGGCAGATGAAAAACTGTTTTTT. It specifies CSTLGVADEKLFF.

This clone is a singleton in its sample. The genes are TRBV6-2 or TRBV6-3 and TRBJ2-3; no definite D call. The CDR3 runs to 14 residues. Trimming pared 3 bases from V and 1 base from J, leaving 8 bases between. Germline CDR1 MNHEY, CDR2 SVGEGT. The CDR3 sequence is CASSYDGGTDTQYF. In nucleotides, the CDR3 is TGTGCCAGCAGTTATGACGGAGGCACAGATACGCAGTATTTT.

V and J are TRBV6-4 and TRBJ2-1; 7 bases are a match to TRBD2. The length of the CDR3 is 15 residues. Germline CDR1 reads MRHNA; CDR2 reads SNTAGT. Trimming took 6 bases from V and 5 from J; bases not matched to a gene: 10. The CDR3 here is CASSVRAGDNNEQFF. CDR3 in DNA: TGTGCCAGCAGCGTTCGGGCGGGAGATAACAATGAGCAGTTCTTC.

The rearrangement joins TRBV18 to TRBJ2-6; D uncertain. This CDR3 spans 15 amino acids. Germline V gene data show CDR1 as KGHSH and CDR2 as LQKENI. V lost 7 bases and J 0 bases, leaving 10 bases between the germline ends. CDR3 in DNA: TGTGCCAGCTTTAGAGCCACCTCTGGGGCCAACGTCCTGACTTTC. Translating gives CASFRATSGANVLTF.

This chain links TRBV27 with TRBJ2-7; D gene unclear. V lost 4 bases and J 3 bases, leaving 10 bases between the germline ends. This CDR3 comprises 13 residues. The V gene's germline CDR1 is MNHEY and CDR2 SMNVEV (reference sequence). This chain's CDR3 is CASSSRQLYEQYF. CDR3 nucleotides: TGTGCCAGCAGTTCCAGGCAGCTCTACGAGCAGTACTTC.

The chain links TRBV28 to TRBJ1-5; D is possibly TRBD1 (5 bases). The V and J ends lost 3 bases and 2 bases respectively, with 11 bases between them. CDR3 size: 15 residues. CDR1 and CDR2 from the germline V gene are MDHEN and SYDVKM. The CDR3 sequence: CASSLGGGGNQPQHF. CDR3 bases: TGTGCCAGCAGTTTGGGGGGTGGTGGCAATCAGCCCCAGCATTTT.

This chain joins TRBV30 and TRBJ2-7; weak D call: TRBD2 (5 bases). Germline CDR1 reads GTSNPN; CDR2 reads SVGIG (reference sequence). Between the trimmed V and J ends, which lost 3 bases and 1 base, there was a span of 10 bases. The CDR3 is 13 residues long. CDR3 amino acids: CAWSAPGSYEQYF. The DNA for the CDR3 is TGTGCCTGGAGCGCCCCGGGGTCCTACGAGCAGTACTTC.

The V and J genes are TRBV18 and TRBJ2-7; TRBD2 matches 14 bases. The CDR3 sequence is 15 residues long. J lost 7 bases, V lost 3 bases, and 5 bases had no gene match. Germline V gives CDR1 KGHSH, CDR2 LQKENI. The DNA for the CDR3 is TGTGCCAGCTCACCGCAGACTAGCGGGAGGGAAGAGCAGTACTTC. It encodes CASSPQTSGREEQYF. Supplemented by reference TRBV18 and TRBJ2-7, the full variable domain reads NAGVMQNPRHLVRRRGQEARLRCSPMKGHSHVYWYRQLPEEGLKFMVYLQKENIIDESGMPKERFSAEFPKEGPSILRIQQVVRGDSAAYFCASSPQTSGREEQYFGPGTRLTVT.

The chain couples TRBV18 to TRBJ2-1; 8 bases are shared with TRBD2. CDR1 is KGHSH and CDR2 is LQKENI in the germline V gene. The CDR3 is 20 amino acids. Losses at the gene ends were 1 base for V and 5 bases for J; bases not matched to a gene: 19. Here the CDR3 reads CASSPRDTGSGINPHNEQFF. CDR3 in DNA: TGTGCCAGCTCACCACGGGACACAGGTAGCGGGATCAACCCTCACAATGAGCAGTTCTTC. Filled out from reference TRBV18 and TRBJ2-1, the complete variable domain reads NAGVMQNPRHLVRRRGQEARLRCSPMKGHSHVYWYRQLPEEGLKFMVYLQKENIIDESGMPKERFSAEFPKEGPSILRIQQVVRGDSAAYFCASSPRDTGSGINPHNEQFFGPGTRLTVL.

The V gene is TRBV5-4, the J gene TRBJ2-6, with a tentative D call TRBD1 (6 bases). The germline V gene encodes CDR1 SGHNT and CDR2 YYREEE (reference sequence). The germline V and J ends were trimmed by 4 bases and 4 bases, with 18 bases remaining between them. The CDR3 length is 17 residues. Here the CDR3 reads CASSGTGTIGGANVLTF. CDR3 coding DNA: TGTGCCAGCAGCGGTACAGGGACCATAGGGGGGGCCAACGTCCTGACTTTC.

The V gene is TRBV6-5, the J gene TRBJ1-1; D not resolved. Per germline, CDR1 MNHEY and CDR2 SVGAGI. V was clipped by 8 bases and J by 5 bases, with 12 bases between them. The CDR3 has 12 amino acids. The chain's CDR3 is CASVSPRTEAFF. The CDR3 DNA reads as TGTGCCAGCGTCAGTCCGAGGACTGAAGCTTTCTTT.

The J gene is TRBJ1-1, the V gene TRBV19; unclear D gene. Trimming shortened V by 6 bases and J by 4 bases, and 15 bases separated the two germline ends. There are 14 residues in the CDR3. Germline CDR1 reads LNHDA; CDR2 reads SQIVND (reference sequence). DNA of the CDR3: TGTGCCAGTAGCCCTCATACGGGAAGCACTGAAGCTTTCTTT. This sequence encodes CASSPHTGSTEAFF.

V gene TRBV6-6 combines with J gene TRBJ1-6; no clear D gene. This CDR3 has 15 residues. Germline V gene lookup returns CDR1 MNHNY and CDR2 SVGAGI (reference sequence). V lost 3 bases, J lost 6 bases, and 12 bases lay in between. The CDR3 loop is CASSYSMAVNSPLHF. The DNA of the CDR3 is TGTGCCAGCAGTTATTCGATGGCGGTTAATTCACCCCTCCACTTT.

Only one count was recorded for this clone. The chain combines TRBV9 with TRBJ2-1, with TRBD2 identical over 10 bases. This CDR3 has 16 amino acids. CDR1 is SGDLS and CDR2 is YYNGEE in the germline V gene. After removal of 0 bases from V and 2 bases from J, the junction contained 2 bases not matched to a gene. DNA for the CDR3: TGTGCCAGCAGCGTAGAGAGCGGGAGGGCCTACAATGAGCAGTTCTTC. It specifies CASSVESGRAYNEQFF.

This rearrangement joins TRBV18 to TRBJ1-5, with D maybe TRBD1 (5 bases). This CDR3 has 19 amino acids. CDR1 is KGHSH, CDR2 LQKENI, per germline. With 1 base removed from V and 3 bases from J, the gap between germline ends came to 22 bases. The CDR3 bases are TGTGCCAGCTCACCACTAAATATCCGGGTCCAGGGTAACAATCAGCCCCAGCATTTT. This gives the protein CASSPLNIRVQGNNQPQHF.

The CDR3 is CASSLGSAGALYEQYF. CDR3 in DNA: TGCGCCAGCAGCTTGGGATCCGCAGGGGCCCTCTACGAGCAGTACTTC. The rearrangement joins TRBV5-1 to TRBJ2-7; possibly TRBD1 for D (6 bases). Trimming took 0 bases from V and 3 from J, leaving 16 bases between them. Germline V CDR1 and CDR2: SGHRS, YFSETQ. The CDR3 spans 16 residues.